What follows describes a single T cell receptor (beta chain). What it binds is not known. This record comes from a study of OX40 agonist ivuxolimab in advanced cancers. Study-wide results and caveats: In a subset of nonresponders, normalized T-cell clonal expansion was also low. Clones of CD4+ and CD8+ blood T cells grew by week 6 at doses of 0.1 to 3.0 mg/kg.

Assay used: immunoSEQ multiplex PCR; TCRdb lists only in-frame clones, some missing. The data show about 15,000 clones, roughly nine tenths seen once. Germline values: CDR1 LNHDA, CDR2 SQIVND (reference sequence). This CDR3 contains 13 residues. V lost 6 bases and J lost 8; bases outside the gene matches: 5. V usage is TRBV19 and J usage is TRBJ2-1; TRBD1 matches at 9 bases. This TCR was sampled from an adult with an advanced solid tumor such as melanoma, head and neck, liver or kidney cancer. The sample in question was CD4+ or CD8+ T cells sorted from blood, obtained in a trial of the OX40 agonist ivuxolimab. DNA of the CDR3: TGTGCCAGTAGGGGACAGGGATCCGATGAGCAGTTCTTC. Translating it yields CASRGQGSDEQFF. Full variable domain (outside the CDR3, taken from reference TRBV19 and TRBJ2-1): DGGITQSPKYLFRKEGQNVTLSCEQNLNHDAMYWYRQDPGQGLRLIYYSQIVNDFQKGDIAEGYSVSREKKESFPLTVTSAQKNPTAFYLCASRGQGSDEQFFGPGTRLTVL.